Included here is one TCR beta chain sequence, with context. This clonotype appeared a few times. Its antigen specificity is not known. No quality values exist for individual bases; no much larger clone is one base distant. The time point label on this specimen signifies: pre-sensitization, week 0. Per the publication, the treatment or condition label means: therapeutic diphenylcyclopropenone sensitization with weekly scalp DPC. Blood at each patch-test visit was drawn before the patch test was applied. Patients were considered eligible if aged 18 to 70, diagnosed with alopecia and deemed suitable for DPC therapy, and patients were excluded if pregnant. Total RNA was extracted from unfractionated whole blood that had been collected in Tempus Blood RNA tubes. CDR1 and CDR2, per the germline V gene (reference sequence), are SGHNT and YYREEE. The CDR3, from cysteine to phenylalanine, totals 14 residues. Just CDR3 DNA is preserved here, 42 bases in frame from base 1. V lost 1 base and J lost 4 bases, and the count of bases not matched to a germline gene is 3.

Library construction relied on RACE. This sample was sequenced with a NextSeq 500. During library preparation, unique molecular identifiers were attached to individual cDNA molecules so that TCRs could be counted in a quantitative, reproducible way. From each blood RNA sample, both TCR alpha and TCR beta chains were sequenced. Regarding the original processing steps: A median of approximately 96,000 TCRs per sample was observed, with a range of roughly 23,224 to 700,000. The Decombinator software suite was used to annotate V, J and CDR3 in the TCR reads. To make PS versus PT1 abundance plots, every sample was subsampled to the same number of TCRs (28,000). TCRs were defined as expanded if absent before sensitization and observed at least eight times at the 2-week time point. In TCRdb, the public reads were trimmed at Q25 with fastp and aligned with MiXCR, with productive beta chains retained. One record per CDR3 amino acid sequence lists the most common genes and DNA. TCRdb's processing, not the authors' own work, is the source of the V and J calls. This sample holds more than 300,000 distinct CDR3 sequences; 4.5% to 5.5% were observed only once. Of the sample, around 8.8% falls within the top ten clones.

The sample comes from a study of human T cells and chemical hapten exposure (dated by TCRdb to the early 2020s). About the full investigation: For sensitization, 2% DPC in acetone was applied to an approximately 2 cm by approximately 2 cm area of upper inner arm skin. Patch tests used Finn chambers with 0.01% DPC on the upper back, scored after 6 days by International Contact Dermatitis Research Group standards. Blood samples were taken from patients before sensitization (week 0) and then at 2, 6 and about 24 weeks after DPC sensitization. Most of the patients in the cohort were female, and the cohort covered alopecia areata with under or over 50% scalp involvement, alopecia totalis and alopecia universalis. The study tracked peripheral blood TCR repertoire changes in vivo during primary and secondary sensitization to the hapten diphenylcyclopropenone (DPC) in alopecia patients. Nearly 30 alopecia patients gave blood for TCR sequencing at one to four time points (pre-sensitization, 2, 6 and 24 weeks). Libraries were pooled for sequencing, and variation in per-sample TCR yields was attributed mainly to small differences in library volumes within the pool. Throughout the roughly 25-week study period, patients were also given weekly therapeutic DPC doses on the scalp.

Summary of the overall study and its limitations: Alopecia, a presumed autoimmune disease, was present in all patients, so the immune response of the patients might differ from that of healthy individuals. Patch test score correlated positively with the number of PT1 expanded TCRs, reaching significance at thresholds 8, 16 and 32 but not at 4. Repeated subsampling changed both the strength of the expansion versus patch-test correlation and the threshold at which that correlation became significant. No change with DPC sensitization was found in the number of TCRs above 1 in 1000 frequency, and no evidence of global repertoire structure alterations was found. Significantly more large CDR3 similarity clusters were formed by expanded TCRs than by pre-sensitization or healthy control sets, consistent with antigen-driven responses.

This clonotype originated in a woman between 18 and 29 years old with alopecia areata. Some clones in this sample may be carry-over from other donors' samples. This specimen was whole blood, taken in connection with sensitization to the hapten diphenylcyclopropenone (DPC). Recombination joined TRBV5-4 with TRBJ2-3, and 7 junction bases match TRBD2. The sequenced DNA is TGTGCCAGCAGCTTGATAAGCGGGGCAGATACGCAGTATTTT. This is translated as CASSLISGADTQYF.